This T cell receptor beta chain was recovered during a study of T cell repertoires in cytomegalovirus infection. Study-level background: A matching HLA type, together with CMV infection, was signaled by public TCR beta signatures.

Findings of the study overall: CMV-specific TCR beta clonotypes restricted by HLA-C were the ones dominating the ex vivo response. Summed frequency of public TCR beta families distinguished CMV carriers with the relevant HLA.

Germline CDR1 and CDR2: SGHTA and FQGNSA. The V end was cut by 3 bases, the J end by 4 bases, with 16 bases between. This CDR3 is built from 16 residues. TCRdb processed the reads anew with MiXCR; each CDR3 protein has one entry. Found here are about 450,000 distinct CDR3 sequences, around 32% of them singletons; the top ten hold about 13%. About this clonotype: No antigen is known for it. A much larger clone differs from this one at a single base, so this may be a read error. This CDR3 is missing its conserved last phenylalanine or tryptophan, likely due to a read error.

The sample consisted of PBMCs. The clonotype comes from a human donor in good health (CMV status not recorded). Some clones in this sample may be carry-over from other donors' samples. V gene TRBV7-2 combines with J gene TRBJ1-5; D is unresolved. Here the CDR3 reads CASSFGGRRTNQPQHC. CDR3 nucleotide sequence: TGTGCCAGCAGCTTTGGAGGTCGGCGGACGAATCAGCCCCAGCATTGT.